Listed below are T cell receptor beta chains from one sample, sequenced in a study of T cell responses to AZD1222 COVID-19 vaccine. Only in-frame clones appear in the TCRdb table, and some are missing; sequencing was by immunoSEQ multiplex PCR. The data hold around 100,000 clones, with 91% observed a single time. Sample: peripheral blood, taken on day 0 of AZD1222 vaccination. These receptors all stem from an adult in good health. Each CDR3 is given with its conserved first and last residue. The order of the fields is V gene, D gene, clone size, J gene, CDR3 length, CDR3 protein, CDR3 DNA. D genes are given only for firm matches. Size is omitted from some rows. Given values are once, few, many or a class for expanded clones.

V gene: TRBV28
D gene: -
clone size: -
J gene: TRBJ1-2
CDR3 length: 13
CDR3 protein: CASSLPPMTGYTF
CDR3 DNA: TGTGCCAGCAGTTTACCCCCCATGACAGGCTACACCTTC

V gene: TRBV14
D gene: TRBD1
clone size: few
J gene: TRBJ2-2
CDR3 length: 15
CDR3 protein: CASRRTGENTGELFF
CDR3 DNA: TGTGCCAGCAGAAGAACAGGGGAGAACACCGGGGAGCTGTTTTTT

V gene: TRBV10-3
D gene: -
clone size: -
J gene: TRBJ2-5
CDR3 length: 12
CDR3 protein: CAISGGQETQYF
CDR3 DNA: TGTGCCATCAGTGGTGGCCAAGAGACCCAGTACTTC

V gene: TRBV7-9
D gene: -
clone size: -
J gene: TRBJ1-2
CDR3 length: 16
CDR3 protein: CASSSPPGSANYGYTF
CDR3 DNA: TGTGCCAGCAGCTCCCCCCCCGGTTCCGCTAACTATGGCTACACCTTC

V gene: TRBV28
D gene: TRBD1
clone size: -
J gene: TRBJ1-5
CDR3 length: 18
CDR3 protein: CASTPSAAGGGWNQPQHF
CDR3 DNA: TGTGCCAGCACTCCGTCAGCTGCAGGGGGGGGATGGAATCAGCCCCAGCATTTT

V gene: TRBV6-1
D gene: -
clone size: -
J gene: TRBJ2-7
CDR3 length: 12
CDR3 protein: CASMETGYEQYF
CDR3 DNA: TGTGCCAGCATGGAGACAGGATACGAGCAGTACTTC

V gene: TRBV19
D gene: -
clone size: -
J gene: TRBJ2-3
CDR3 length: 15
CDR3 protein: CASSTQGLRTDTQYF
CDR3 DNA: TGTGCCAGTAGTACCCAAGGACTTAGGACAGATACGCAGTATTTT

V gene: TRBV9
D gene: TRBD2
clone size: once
J gene: TRBJ2-1
CDR3 length: 14
CDR3 protein: CASSPGLAGGEQFF
CDR3 DNA: TGTGCCAGCAGCCCGGGACTAGCAGGAGGTGAGCAGTTCTTC

V gene: TRBV6-2/TRBV6-3
D gene: -
clone size: -
J gene: TRBJ1-1
CDR3 length: 11
CDR3 protein: CASSRGTEAFF
CDR3 DNA: TGTGCCAGCAGTCGCGGTACCGAAGCTTTCTTT

V gene: TRBV7-3
D gene: -
clone size: -
J gene: TRBJ2-3
CDR3 length: 13
CDR3 protein: CASSPLGTDTQYF
CDR3 DNA: TGTGCCAGCAGTCCACTGGGCACAGATACGCAGTATTTT

V gene: TRBV5-5
D gene: TRBD1
clone size: -
J gene: TRBJ2-7
CDR3 length: 13
CDR3 protein: CASSLYRGYEQYF
CDR3 DNA: TGTGCCAGCAGCCTCTACAGGGGGTACGAGCAGTACTTC

V gene: TRBV7-9
D gene: TRBD1
clone size: -
J gene: TRBJ1-1
CDR3 length: 16
CDR3 protein: CASSPLRTGRIPEAFF
CDR3 DNA: TGTGCCAGCAGCCCATTACGGACAGGGCGGATCCCTGAAGCTTTCTTT

V gene: TRBV19
D gene: TRBD1
clone size: -
J gene: TRBJ2-7
CDR3 length: 14
CDR3 protein: CASSLDRWTYEQYF
CDR3 DNA: TGTGCCAGTAGCTTGGACAGGTGGACCTACGAGCAGTACTTC

V gene: TRBV28
D gene: -
clone size: -
J gene: TRBJ2-1
CDR3 length: 15
CDR3 protein: CASSSTRGGRNEQFF
CDR3 DNA: TGTGCCAGCAGCTCCACTAGAGGGGGGCGCAATGAGCAGTTCTTC

V gene: TRBV7-9
D gene: -
clone size: -
J gene: TRBJ1-5
CDR3 length: 17
CDR3 protein: CASSSDPLGGLGQPQHF
CDR3 DNA: TGTGCCAGCAGCTCGGACCCGCTAGGGGGGCTAGGGCAGCCCCAGCATTTT

V gene: TRBV7-2
D gene: -
clone size: -
J gene: TRBJ1-6
CDR3 length: 13
CDR3 protein: CASSLGMVSPLHF
CDR3 DNA: TGTGCCAGCAGCTTAGGGATGGTTTCACCCCTCCACTTT

V gene: TRBV30
D gene: -
clone size: -
J gene: TRBJ1-1
CDR3 length: 13
CDR3 protein: CAWSVSGYTEAFF
CDR3 DNA: TGTGCCTGGAGTGTAAGCGGGTACACTGAAGCTTTCTTT

V gene: TRBV18
D gene: TRBD1
clone size: -
J gene: TRBJ2-2
CDR3 length: 16
CDR3 protein: CASSPMDRALTGELFF
CDR3 DNA: TGTGCCAGCTCACCCATGGACAGGGCATTAACCGGGGAGCTGTTTTTT

V gene: TRBV2
D gene: -
clone size: -
J gene: TRBJ1-1
CDR3 length: 15
CDR3 protein: CASSESGQGNTEAFF
CDR3 DNA: TGTGCCAGCAGTGAAAGTGGCCAGGGGAACACTGAAGCTTTCTTT

V gene: TRBV6-5
D gene: TRBD1
clone size: once
J gene: TRBJ2-1
CDR3 length: 14
CDR3 protein: CASRPGGTYNEQFF
CDR3 DNA: TGTGCCAGCCGTCCAGGGGGCACCTACAATGAGCAGTTCTTC

V gene: TRBV7-9
D gene: -
clone size: once
J gene: TRBJ2-5
CDR3 length: 12
CDR3 protein: CASSRALETQYF
CDR3 DNA: TGTGCCAGCAGCCGAGCTTTGGAGACCCAGTACTTC

V gene: TRBV9
D gene: TRBD2
clone size: -
J gene: TRBJ2-1
CDR3 length: 16
CDR3 protein: CASSVSSGRSYNEQFF
CDR3 DNA: TGTGCCAGCAGCGTGAGTAGCGGGAGGTCGTACAATGAGCAGTTCTTC

V gene: TRBV7-2
D gene: -
clone size: -
J gene: TRBJ2-7
CDR3 length: 15
CDR3 protein: CASARTGTASYEQYF
CDR3 DNA: TGTGCCAGCGCCCGTACCGGGACGGCATCCTACGAGCAGTACTTC

V gene: TRBV20-1
D gene: TRBD2
clone size: -
J gene: TRBJ2-3
CDR3 length: 16
CDR3 protein: CSASGGIAGGPDTQYF
CDR3 DNA: TGCAGTGCTAGTGGGGGTATAGCGGGAGGGCCAGATACGCAGTATTTT

V gene: TRBV11-2
D gene: -
clone size: -
J gene: TRBJ2-5
CDR3 length: 14
CDR3 protein: CASSLTPPQETQYF
CDR3 DNA: TGTGCCAGCAGCTTAACCCCCCCCCAAGAGACCCAGTACTTC

V gene: TRBV5-4
D gene: TRBD2
clone size: -
J gene: TRBJ2-7
CDR3 length: 17
CDR3 protein: CASSSGGLARTTSEQYF
CDR3 DNA: TGTGCCAGCAGCTCGGGGGGTTTAGCTCGGACCACTTCCGAGCAGTACTTC

V gene: TRBV10-3
D gene: TRBD2
clone size: few
J gene: TRBJ2-7
CDR3 length: 16
CDR3 protein: CAISEGLRGDLYEQYF
CDR3 DNA: TGTGCCATCAGTGAGGGACTTCGGGGGGATCTCTACGAGCAGTACTTC

V gene: TRBV7-2
D gene: -
clone size: -
J gene: TRBJ2-1
CDR3 length: 12
CDR3 protein: CASSRGVSEQFF
CDR3 DNA: TGTGCCAGCAGCCGGGGCGTGAGTGAGCAGTTCTTC

V gene: TRBV7-3
D gene: -
clone size: -
J gene: TRBJ1-2
CDR3 length: 14
CDR3 protein: CASSLSPQGGGYTF
CDR3 DNA: TGTGCCAGCAGCTTAAGCCCACAGGGAGGGGGCTACACCTTC

V gene: TRBV7-2
D gene: -
clone size: -
J gene: TRBJ2-7
CDR3 length: 12
CDR3 protein: CASSLVGYEQYF
CDR3 DNA: TGTGCCAGCAGCTTAGTTGGCTACGAGCAGTACTTC

V gene: TRBV19
D gene: TRBD1
clone size: -
J gene: TRBJ1-5
CDR3 length: 14
CDR3 protein: CASSIATGSGPQHF
CDR3 DNA: TGTGCCAGTAGTATTGCGACAGGGTCCGGGCCCCAGCATTTT

V gene: TRBV7-9
D gene: TRBD1
clone size: -
J gene: TRBJ1-4
CDR3 length: 14
CDR3 protein: CASSSGQGTEKLFF
CDR3 DNA: TGTGCCAGCAGCTCCGGACAGGGAACTGAAAAACTGTTTTTT

V gene: TRBV11-2
D gene: -
clone size: -
J gene: TRBJ2-7
CDR3 length: 12
CDR3 protein: CASSLAENEQYF
CDR3 DNA: TGTGCCAGCAGCTTAGCCGAAAACGAGCAGTACTTC

V gene: TRBV18
D gene: -
clone size: -
J gene: TRBJ1-4
CDR3 length: 15
CDR3 protein: CASSPQSGFNEKLFF
CDR3 DNA: TGTGCCAGCTCACCACAGTCCGGGTTTAATGAAAAACTGTTTTTT

V gene: TRBV5-1
D gene: -
clone size: once
J gene: TRBJ2-2
CDR3 length: 12
CDR3 protein: CASSVETGELFF
CDR3 DNA: TGCGCCAGCAGCGTAGAAACCGGGGAGCTGTTTTTT

V gene: TRBV19
D gene: TRBD1
clone size: -
J gene: TRBJ2-7
CDR3 length: 13
CDR3 protein: CATRDSPFPEQYF
CDR3 DNA: TGTGCCACCAGGGACAGCCCATTTCCCGAGCAGTACTTC

V gene: TRBV7-9
D gene: -
clone size: -
J gene: TRBJ1-1
CDR3 length: 15
CDR3 protein: CASSLIGQRTNEAFF
CDR3 DNA: TGTGCCAGCAGCCTAATCGGGCAGCGGACGAATGAAGCTTTCTTT

V gene: TRBV19
D gene: TRBD1
clone size: once
J gene: TRBJ1-2
CDR3 length: 14
CDR3 protein: CASTLGQTNYGYTF
CDR3 DNA: TGTGCCAGTACCCTGGGACAGACGAACTATGGCTACACCTTC

V gene: TRBV19
D gene: TRBD2
clone size: -
J gene: TRBJ2-7
CDR3 length: 15
CDR3 protein: CASSIFAGGAYEQYF
CDR3 DNA: TGTGCCAGTAGTATATTCGCGGGAGGTGCCTACGAGCAGTACTTC

V gene: TRBV2
D gene: -
clone size: -
J gene: TRBJ2-2
CDR3 length: 15
CDR3 protein: CASRGSSANTGELFF
CDR3 DNA: TGTGCCAGCAGAGGGTCTAGCGCGAACACCGGGGAGCTGTTTTTT

V gene: TRBV30
D gene: -
clone size: -
J gene: TRBJ1-1
CDR3 length: 12
CDR3 protein: CAWTIFNTEAFF
CDR3 DNA: TGTGCCTGGACCATCTTTAACACTGAAGCTTTCTTT

V gene: TRBV9
D gene: TRBD2
clone size: -
J gene: TRBJ2-7
CDR3 length: 15
CDR3 protein: CASSPGLAGVYEQYF
CDR3 DNA: TGTGCCAGCAGCCCCGGACTAGCGGGAGTCTACGAGCAGTACTTC

V gene: TRBV4-3
D gene: -
clone size: -
J gene: TRBJ2-1
CDR3 length: 16
CDR3 protein: CASSQEGSHWYNEQFF
CDR3 DNA: TGCGCCAGCAGCCAAGAGGGCTCCCACTGGTACAATGAGCAGTTCTTC

V gene: TRBV6-6
D gene: -
clone size: once
J gene: TRBJ2-3
CDR3 length: 15
CDR3 protein: CASSPSTASTDTQYF
CDR3 DNA: TGTGCCAGCAGCCCGAGTACAGCTAGCACAGATACGCAGTATTTT

V gene: TRBV7-2
D gene: -
clone size: -
J gene: TRBJ2-1
CDR3 length: 14
CDR3 protein: CASSLRGRDNEQFF
CDR3 DNA: TGTGCCAGCAGCTTAAGGGGCCGGGACAATGAGCAGTTCTTC

V gene: TRBV30
D gene: -
clone size: -
J gene: TRBJ1-4
CDR3 length: 16
CDR3 protein: CAWSWGFVATNEKLFF
CDR3 DNA: TGTGCCTGGAGTTGGGGCTTCGTTGCAACTAATGAAAAACTGTTTTTT

V gene: TRBV28
D gene: -
clone size: -
J gene: TRBJ2-7
CDR3 length: 15
CDR3 protein: CASSPGDIKSYEQYF
CDR3 DNA: TGTGCCAGCAGTCCGGGAGACATAAAATCCTACGAGCAGTACTTC

V gene: TRBV6-4
D gene: -
clone size: -
J gene: TRBJ2-3
CDR3 length: 13
CDR3 protein: CASSDSKADTQYF
CDR3 DNA: TGTGCCAGCAGTGACTCGAAGGCCGATACGCAGTATTTT

V gene: TRBV28
D gene: -
clone size: -
J gene: TRBJ1-5
CDR3 length: 17
CDR3 protein: CASSSPWGGVGNQPQHF
CDR3 DNA: TGTGCCAGCAGTTCCCCCTGGGGAGGGGTAGGCAATCAGCCCCAGCATTTT

V gene: TRBV28
D gene: -
clone size: once
J gene: TRBJ2-2
CDR3 length: 14
CDR3 protein: CASSQPGTTGELFF
CDR3 DNA: TGTGCCAGCAGTCAACCTGGGACCACCGGGGAGCTGTTTTTT

V gene: TRBV5-1
D gene: -
clone size: once
J gene: TRBJ1-2
CDR3 length: 15
CDR3 protein: CASSLSAGAPEGYTF
CDR3 DNA: TGCGCCAGCAGCTTGTCGGCAGGGGCCCCGGAGGGCTACACCTTC